This is a list of T cell receptor beta chains from one sample in a study of blood T cells in healthy people across ages. A single record per CDR3 protein comes from TCRdb applying MiXCR to the 5' RACE reads. Seen here are about 1.4 million distinct CDR3 sequences, approximately 59% observed once, and the top ten hold roughly 6.3%. Source material: blood. The receptors derive from a man between 18 and 35 years old in good health. Both conserved end residues are part of each CDR3.

V,J,CDR3
TRBV20-1,TRBJ2-1,CSVRSPRYNEQFF
TRBV10-3,TRBJ2-3,CAISEPVGPLREESTDTQYF
TRBV20-1,TRBJ2-1,CSARGQARFIYNEQFF
TRBV25-1,TRBJ2-7,CASSPQTEGVLASYEQYF
TRBV27,TRBJ1-1,CASRRGLNTEAFF
TRBV20-1,TRBJ1-2,CSARAGSSRVGYTF
TRBV6-2/TRBV6-3,-,CASSIKTGPYEQYF
TRBV29-1,TRBJ2-7,CSVEGLSARDTYEQYF
TRBV29-1,TRBJ2-7,CSVAGTGHSFYEQYF
TRBV27,TRBJ2-2,CASSLGAGLNTGELFF
TRBV6-6,TRBJ1-4,CASSTGLGDEKLFF
TRBV4-1,TRBJ2-3,CASSQDHGGYLSDTQYF
TRBV6-6,TRBJ2-6,CATQTPGANVLTF
TRBV4-1,TRBJ2-2,CASSQGDRAGELFF
TRBV6-1,TRBJ1-2,CASSATGIQGLYGYTF
TRBV3-1,TRBJ2-7,CASSPGEGPTYEQYF
TRBV4-2,TRBJ2-1,CASSRGTSGTIDEQFF
TRBV2,TRBJ2-7,CARGTSYEQYF
TRBV7-4,TRBJ2-7,CARGEDCYEQYF
TRBV12-3/TRBV12-4,TRBJ2-2,CASTPRTTNTGELFF
TRBV20-1,TRBJ2-7,CSARPGLAGRSSYEQYF
TRBV25-1,TRBJ2-1,CAGRTAVGEQFF
TRBV29-1,TRBJ2-5,CSVHGLYQETQYF
TRBV4-1,-,CASSGPGRMGNHPSEQYF
TRBV27,TRBJ2-7,CASSLDMTYEQYF
TRBV14,TRBJ2-5,CASSQEGPETQYF
TRBV20-1,TRBJ2-5,CSASSPGPMPEAQYF
TRBV5-1,TRBJ1-2,CATSGPYGYTF
TRBV4-1,TRBJ2-3,CASSQDPGAADTQYF
TRBV7-2,TRBJ2-5,CASSLHNQETQYF
TRBV12-3/TRBV12-4,TRBJ1-3,CASSSTGSNTIYF
TRBV20-1,TRBJ1-2,CSAPPDGYGYTF
TRBV12-3/TRBV12-4,TRBJ2-3,CASSATRTSTDTQYF
TRBV12-3/TRBV12-4,TRBJ1-1,CASSPAGGGTEAFF
TRBV3-1,TRBJ1-5,CASSQEGAPQHF
TRBV10-3,TRBJ1-2,CAIRADRGKDGYTF
TRBV5-8,TRBJ2-4,CASSHLLTRQGVKNIQYF
TRBV12-3/TRBV12-4,TRBJ1-2,CASSLSAAYGYTF
TRBV11-2,TRBJ1-6,CASSIPWGIRSSPLHF
TRBV20-1,TRBJ2-5,CSASILAEETQYF
TRBV5-1,TRBJ2-1,CASSLGQGTLYNEQFF
TRBV5-1,TRBJ1-1,CASSQHGEAFF
TRBV20-1,TRBJ2-6,CSARNLGGSSGANVLTF
TRBV29-1,TRBJ2-6,CSVEEEGRGANVLTF
TRBV21-1,TRBJ1-4,CASSKRHKTNEKLFF
TRBV7-6,TRBJ2-5,CASRPDRRFQETQYF
TRBV5-1,TRBJ2-3,CASSPPVEDTQYF
TRBV29-1,TRBJ1-1,CSVEGRALNTEAFF
TRBV7-6,TRBJ2-3,CASSLKDLDTQYF
TRBV29-1,TRBJ2-3,CSADPTGKLTDTQYF
TRBV10-3,-,CAISVGGREQYF
TRBV2,TRBJ2-3,CASLYSGATSGSAQYF
TRBV20-1,-,CSATGGRGSYAEQYF
TRBV4-1,TRBJ2-3,CASSQTSGYRTDTQYF
TRBV7-8,TRBJ2-2,CASSLSFGELFF
TRBV4-3,TRBJ2-5,CASSHPPGLAEETQYF
TRBV3-1,TRBJ2-7,CASSQDQAGGSEQYF
TRBV4-1,TRBJ2-1,CASNGGSVGEQFF
TRBV29-1,TRBJ1-1,CSVRTVRTEAFF
TRBV2,TRBJ2-1,CASRPGQGLEDEQFF